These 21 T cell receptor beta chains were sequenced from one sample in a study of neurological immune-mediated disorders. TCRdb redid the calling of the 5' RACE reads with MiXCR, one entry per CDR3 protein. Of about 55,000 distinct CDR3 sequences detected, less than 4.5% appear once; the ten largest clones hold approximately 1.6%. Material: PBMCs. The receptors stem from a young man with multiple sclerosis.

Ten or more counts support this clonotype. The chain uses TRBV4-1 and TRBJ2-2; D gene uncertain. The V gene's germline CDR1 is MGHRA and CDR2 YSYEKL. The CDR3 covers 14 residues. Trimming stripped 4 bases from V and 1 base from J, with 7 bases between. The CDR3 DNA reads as TGCGCCAGCAGCCTCCAGGTGAACACCGGGGAGCTGTTTTTT. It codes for CASSLQVNTGELFF.

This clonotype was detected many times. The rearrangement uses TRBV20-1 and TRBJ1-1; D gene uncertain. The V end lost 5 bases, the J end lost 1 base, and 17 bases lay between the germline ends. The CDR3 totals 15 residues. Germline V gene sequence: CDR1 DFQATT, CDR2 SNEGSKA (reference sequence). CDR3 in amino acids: CSALPFGRPNTEAFF. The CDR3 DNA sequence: TGCAGTGCTCTCCCTTTCGGCAGGCCGAACACTGAAGCTTTCTTT.

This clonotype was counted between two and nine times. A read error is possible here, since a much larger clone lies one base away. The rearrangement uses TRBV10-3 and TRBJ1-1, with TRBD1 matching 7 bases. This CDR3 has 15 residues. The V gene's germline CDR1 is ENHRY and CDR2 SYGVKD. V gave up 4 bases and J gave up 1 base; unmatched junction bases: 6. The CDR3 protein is CAISAPGGTNTEAFF. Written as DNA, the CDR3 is TGTGCCATCAGTGCCCCAGGGGGGACGAACACTGAAGCTTTCTTT.

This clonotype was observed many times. The CDR3 loop reads CASSQLDDDIQYF. For the CDR3, the DNA is TGCGCCAGCAGCCAGCTAGATGATGACATTCAGTACTTC. The J gene is TRBJ2-4, the V gene TRBV4-1; D gene ambiguous. CDR3 length: 13 amino acids. V was cut by 3 bases and J by 8 bases, with 11 bases left in between. Germline assignment: CDR1 MGHRA and CDR2 YSYEKL.

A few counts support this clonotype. CDR3 DNA: TGTGCCAGCAGCGTGCGGACAGGGGCGGTTGAAAAACTGTTTTTT. Its protein product is CASSVRTGAVEKLFF. The rearrangement joins TRBV7-6 to TRBJ1-4; 9 bases agree with TRBD1. J lost 7 bases, V lost 5 bases, and 8 bases had no gene match. Germline values: CDR1 SGHVS, CDR2 FNYEAQ. This CDR3 contains 15 residues. Drawing the rest from reference TRBV7-6 and TRBJ1-4, the complete variable domain is GAGVSQSPRYKVTKRGQDVALRCDPISGHVSLYWYRQALGQGPEFLTYFNYEAQQDKSGLPNDRFSAERPEGSISTLTIQRTEQRDSAMYRCASSVRTGAVEKLFFGSGTQLSVL.

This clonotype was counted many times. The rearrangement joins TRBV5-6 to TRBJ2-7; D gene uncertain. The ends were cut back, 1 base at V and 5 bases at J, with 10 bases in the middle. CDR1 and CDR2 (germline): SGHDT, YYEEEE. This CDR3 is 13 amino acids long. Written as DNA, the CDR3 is TGTGCCAGCAGCTTGTACCCTTCCAACGAGCAGTACTTC. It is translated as CASSLYPSNEQYF.

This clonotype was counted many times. The CDR3 sequence is CASKRGGVDTQYF. CDR3 DNA sequence: TGTGCCAGCAAGCGGGGGGGCGTAGATACGCAGTATTTT. V usage is TRBV3-1 and J usage is TRBJ2-3; TRBD2 matches at 10 bases. The germline V gene encodes CDR1 LGHDT and CDR2 YNNKEL (reference sequence). This CDR3 has 13 residues. The junction had 3 bases not matched to a gene; V was cut back by 7 bases and J by 5 bases.

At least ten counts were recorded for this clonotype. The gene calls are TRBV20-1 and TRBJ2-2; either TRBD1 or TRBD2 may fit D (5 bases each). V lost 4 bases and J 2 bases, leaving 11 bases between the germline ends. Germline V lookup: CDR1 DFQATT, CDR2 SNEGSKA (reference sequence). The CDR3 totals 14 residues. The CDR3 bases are TGCAGTGCTAATCGGGACCTCAACACCGGGGAGCTGTTTTTT. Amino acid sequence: CSANRDLNTGELFF.

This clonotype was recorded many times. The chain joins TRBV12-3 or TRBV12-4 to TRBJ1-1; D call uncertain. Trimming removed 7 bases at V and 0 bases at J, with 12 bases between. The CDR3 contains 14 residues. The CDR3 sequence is CASTHGEVNTEAFF. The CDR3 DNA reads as TGTGCCAGCACCCATGGGGAAGTGAACACTGAAGCTTTCTTT.

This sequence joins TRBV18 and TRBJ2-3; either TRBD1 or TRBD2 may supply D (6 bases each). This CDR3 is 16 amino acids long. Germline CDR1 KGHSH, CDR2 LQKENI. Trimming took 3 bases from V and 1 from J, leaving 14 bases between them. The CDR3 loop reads CASSPQGGTGTDTQYF. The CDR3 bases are TGTGCCAGCTCACCCCAAGGGGGGACTGGCACAGATACGCAGTATTTT.

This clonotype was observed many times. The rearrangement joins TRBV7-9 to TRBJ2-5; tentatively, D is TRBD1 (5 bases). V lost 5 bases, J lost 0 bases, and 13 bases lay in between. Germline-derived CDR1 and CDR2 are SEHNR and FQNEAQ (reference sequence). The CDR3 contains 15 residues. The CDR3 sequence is CASSRTRPYQETQYF. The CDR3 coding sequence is TGTGCCAGCAGCCGGACACGACCCTACCAAGAGACCCAGTACTTC.

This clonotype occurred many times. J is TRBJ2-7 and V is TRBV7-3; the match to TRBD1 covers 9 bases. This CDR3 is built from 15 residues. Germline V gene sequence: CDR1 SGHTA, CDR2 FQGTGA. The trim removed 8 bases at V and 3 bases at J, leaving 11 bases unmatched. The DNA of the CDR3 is TGTGCCAGCGCCGAGGGACAGGGAGGAGTCTACGAGCAGTACTTC. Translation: CASAEGQGGVYEQYF. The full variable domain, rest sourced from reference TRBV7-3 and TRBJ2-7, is GAGVSQTPSNKVTEKGKYVELRCDPISGHTALYWYRQSLGQGPEFLIYFQGTGAADDSGLPNDRFFAVRPEGSVSTLKIQRTERGDSAVYLCASAEGQGGVYEQYFGPGTRLTVT.

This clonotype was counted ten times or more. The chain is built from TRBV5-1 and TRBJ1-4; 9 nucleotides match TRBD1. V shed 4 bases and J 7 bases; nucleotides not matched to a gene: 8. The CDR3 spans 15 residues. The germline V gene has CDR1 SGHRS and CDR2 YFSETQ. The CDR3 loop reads CASSAGQGASEKLFF. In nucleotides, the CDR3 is TGCGCCAGCAGCGCGGGACAGGGTGCGAGTGAAAAACTGTTTTTT.

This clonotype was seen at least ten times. The CDR3 sequence: CASSTRTAQETQYF. Written as DNA, the CDR3 is TGTGCCAGCAGCACTAGGACAGCGCAAGAGACCCAGTACTTC. J is TRBJ2-5 and V is TRBV12-3 or TRBV12-4; tentatively, D is TRBD1 (6 bases). This CDR3 is built from 14 residues. The V end lost 6 bases, the J end lost 2 bases, and 13 bases lay between the germline ends.

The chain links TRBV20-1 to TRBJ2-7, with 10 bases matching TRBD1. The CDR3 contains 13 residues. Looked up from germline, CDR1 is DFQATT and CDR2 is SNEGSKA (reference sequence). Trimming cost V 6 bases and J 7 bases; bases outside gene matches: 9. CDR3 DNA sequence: TGCAGTGCATCCGGGACAGGGGTCAAAGAGCAGTACTTC. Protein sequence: CSASGTGVKEQYF.

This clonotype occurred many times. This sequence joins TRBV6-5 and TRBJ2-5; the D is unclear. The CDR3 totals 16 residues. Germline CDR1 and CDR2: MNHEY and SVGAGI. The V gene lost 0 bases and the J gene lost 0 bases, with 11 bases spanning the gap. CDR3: CASSYSMAAYQETQYF. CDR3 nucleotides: TGTGCCAGCAGTTACTCGATGGCAGCGTACCAAGAGACCCAGTACTTC.

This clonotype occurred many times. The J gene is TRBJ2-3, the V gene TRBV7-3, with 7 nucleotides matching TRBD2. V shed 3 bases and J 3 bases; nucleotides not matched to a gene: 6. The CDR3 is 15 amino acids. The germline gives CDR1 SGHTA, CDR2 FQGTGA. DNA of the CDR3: TGTGCCAGCAGCTTGGAGGGAGGGTTGACAGATACGCAGTATTTT. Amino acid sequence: CASSLEGGLTDTQYF.

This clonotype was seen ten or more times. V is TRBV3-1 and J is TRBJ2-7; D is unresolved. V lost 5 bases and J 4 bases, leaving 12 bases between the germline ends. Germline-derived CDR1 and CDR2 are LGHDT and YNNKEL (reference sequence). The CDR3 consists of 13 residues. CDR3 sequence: CASSRTLRYEQYF. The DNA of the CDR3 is TGTGCCAGCAGCAGGACCCTGAGGTACGAGCAGTACTTC.

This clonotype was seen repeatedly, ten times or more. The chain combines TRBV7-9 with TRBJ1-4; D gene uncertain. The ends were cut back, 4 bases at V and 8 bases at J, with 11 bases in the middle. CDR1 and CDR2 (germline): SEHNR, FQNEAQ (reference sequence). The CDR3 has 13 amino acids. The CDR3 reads CASSYLKEEKLFF. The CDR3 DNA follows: TGTGCCAGCAGCTATTTAAAGGAAGAAAAACTGTTTTTT.

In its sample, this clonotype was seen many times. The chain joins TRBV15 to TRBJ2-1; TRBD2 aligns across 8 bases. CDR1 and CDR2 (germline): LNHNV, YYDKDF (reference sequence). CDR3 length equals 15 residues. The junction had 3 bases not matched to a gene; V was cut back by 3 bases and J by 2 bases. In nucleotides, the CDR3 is TGTGCCACCAGCAGTGGAGCGGGGGCCTACAATGAGCAGTTCTTC. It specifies CATSSGAGAYNEQFF.

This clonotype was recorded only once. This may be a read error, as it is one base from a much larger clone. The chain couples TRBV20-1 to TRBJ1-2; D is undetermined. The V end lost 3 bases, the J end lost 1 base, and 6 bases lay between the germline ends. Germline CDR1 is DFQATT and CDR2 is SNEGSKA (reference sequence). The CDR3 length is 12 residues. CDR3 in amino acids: CSASRRNYGYTF. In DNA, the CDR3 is TGCAGTGCTAGTCGGCGTAACTATGGCTACACCTTC.